What follows describes a single T cell receptor beta chain. The target of this receptor is not known. CDR1 and CDR2 were assigned from the germline V gene (reference sequence) as GTSNPN and SVGIG. Including the terminal cysteine and phenylalanine, the CDR3 comprises 15 residues. The retained sequence is limited to the CDR3, 45 bases, with the frame set at the first base. The junction shows trimming of 2 bases on V and 6 bases on J, plus 20 bases between the germline ends. This sample stems from a study of cytomegalovirus exposure and HLA in healthy donors (TCRdb year 2017). A note on the overall study: An earlier analysis of some 600 of the donors reported about 280 Gb of sequence data and around 120 million unique TCR beta sequences obtained from approximately 180 million T cells. Rather than drawing on any new phenotypic data, the later analysis identified candidate immune exposures from TCR beta sequences and the way those sequences occurred across donors. In a later genetic analysis, genome-wide SNP genotypes for about three fifths of the 666 donors were used, and that subset was treated as a discovery cohort. To predict cytomegalovirus infection status, the study brought together high-throughput TCR immunosequencing, statistical association of individual TCRs with disease status, and machine learning. To decide whether each TCR beta V gene segment behaved as functional or pseudogenic, an earlier analysis of 587 of the donors relied on high-throughput TCR beta sequencing. All discovery cohort repertoires had been generated using a single sequencing platform. An early release that covered some 630 HLA-typed donors contained about 290 gigabases of sequencing data and 80 million or so unique TCR sequences. The study was designed to test whether signatures of past pathogen exposure could be identified by cataloging public T cell receptors. The T cell repertoires of 666 subjects were profiled by immunosequencing and related to cytomegalovirus serostatus. A handful of DR-DQ haplotypes were treated as single units for association and clustering because of strong linkage in the cohort. A later analysis re-analyzed previously published TCR beta repertoires from approximately 670 donors and added high-resolution HLA genotyping to study TCR occurrence patterns. Typing coverage differed by locus: A, B, C, DRB1 and DQB1 were typed in about 629-640 donors, DQA1 in about 550, DPA1 in around 600, and DPB1 in around 490. Among the approximately 430 genotyped donors, about 83% belonged to the genetic ancestry cluster associated with self-reported Caucasian donors. Along with the approximately 600-subject first cohort, a separate validation cohort of around 110 different subjects was used. Across 300 to 400 genotyped donors of the cohort, an average of approximately 240,000 unique TCR beta nucleotide sequences per donor were sequenced, and roughly a sixth of those sequences were non-productive. Donor age, sex, ethnicity and CMV serostatus were collected together with the repertoire data. Both class I and class II loci were covered by HLA typing, at four-digit resolution.

The cohort was made up of around 720 healthy bone marrow donors. All cohort members were sampled while nominally healthy, although unrecorded immune exposures were likely present. The donor was CMV seronegative and belonged to the group of 352 seronegative cohort members. A peripheral blood sample was provided by each donor, and peripheral blood mononuclear cells were used for TCR beta sequencing. The Qiagen DNeasy Blood Extraction Kit was used to extract genomic DNA from the blood cell samples. The protocol used for the library was the immunoSEQ multiplex PCR assay. A mixture of 60 forward primers for TCR Vbeta segments and 13 reverse primers for TCR Jbeta segments was used in the multiplex PCR. The CDR3 region of rearranged TCR beta genes was amplified from genomic DNA with a multiplex PCR assay. Amplified TCR beta libraries were sequenced as 87-base-pair reads on the Illumina HiSeq System. The published analysis was carried out like this. In a later analysis, tens of millions of unique TCR beta chains were counted across the approximately 670 repertoires, and roughly 11 million of these chains were shared by at least two donors. A nearest-neighbor algorithm error-corrected the raw reads and collapsed the reads into unique sequences, merging closely related sequences to remove PCR and sequencing errors. To assign V, D and J gene segments, CDR3 sequences were aligned to IMGT reference sequences. For a sequence to be retained, a match of at least six nucleotides to both a V gene segment and a J gene segment was required. Rearrangements were classified as productive when the CDR3 lacked stop codons and remained in frame with V and J, and all other rearrangements were classified as non-productive. Following IMGT convention, CDR3 was defined as the stretch from the second conserved V-encoded cysteine to the conserved J-encoded phenylalanine. The earlier analysis of 500 to 650 of the donors excluded any sequence lacking an unambiguous match to a single V gene segment. An earlier analysis of almost 600 of the donors classified V segments as functional when productive rearrangements were above 56.7% and as segregating when the standard deviation between donors was above 5%. To diagnose cytomegalovirus status from the catalog of TCR beta chain sequences, a statistical classification framework was built. In a later analysis, TCR nucleotide sequences were compared against IMGT/GENE-DB human TR gene sequences so that V and J genes could be assigned. In a later analysis, CDR3 sequences and most-parsimonious VDJ recombination scenarios were assigned using the TCRdist pipeline. In a later analysis, each TCR beta chain was defined by its CDR3 amino acid sequence together with its V-gene family, and reads without a unique V-gene family were excluded. As a way to deal with suspected cross-contamination and a sequencing artifact, a later analysis dropped 640 or so nucleotide sequences that were highly shared and had low generation probability. In a later analysis, a clonal expansion index was calculated for each public chain from normalized within-repertoire ranks of inferred template counts. Generation probabilities in a later analysis came from a VDJ recombination model fitted to out-of-frame rearrangements, and those results were checked against IGoR. In a later analysis, TCR-TCR, TCR-HLA and TCR-CMV co-occurrence was scored with hypergeometric tests, and a repertoire-size bias correction was applied to TCR pairs. A later analysis estimated false discovery rates by permuting HLA or CMV assignments 20 times. In a later analysis, co-occurring TCRs were grouped using DBSCAN, with TCRdist sequence similarity added in when clustering inside HLA-allele-positive subsets. Repertoires with fewer than 30,000 or more than 120,000 public chains, plus five repertoires with anomalous nucleotide sharing, were excluded from co-occurrence clustering. Drawn from immuneACCESS, this table holds only the in-frame rearrangements with V and J called that TCRdb kept. Clones are partly lost; checked studies trace under half to an unresolved V gene and leave the rest unexplained. The V and J calls and clone size come from that table; D and trimming were worked out from the DNA. This sample's table has entries for some 80,000 clones. Approximately 1% of the sample is taken by the ten largest.

What the study reported, not specific to this receptor: When HLA alleles, especially DR and DQ, strongly co-occurred, TCR associations were difficult to assign to individual alleles. A further reported finding was that TCR beta sequences accurately predicted the HLA-A and HLA-B alleles for most subjects in the first cohort. In a later analysis, several top co-occurrence clusters were reported to appear linked to parvovirus B19, influenza, CMV and Epstein-Barr virus. A cluster of highly shared sequence variants was judged likely to be a technical artifact of the sequencing pipeline. CMV serostatus was the only immune exposure information available for the cohort. V-gene and J-gene trimming of TCR beta chains was associated with a missense DCLRE1C variant in a later genetic analysis, and the association was replicated in an independent cohort. At a false discovery rate of 0.05, a later analysis linked 15,000 to 20,000 TCR beta sequences to specific HLA alleles. In a later analysis, the rate of TCR association differed among HLA loci, with DRB1 alleles having the most associated TCRs and HLA-C alleles having the fewest. According to a later analysis, most CMV-associated TCR beta chains appeared to be HLA-restricted, and the HLA associations seemed to be driven largely by CMV exposure. Broadly in line with IMGT annotations, most TCR beta V segments showed up in productive rearrangements about 87% or about 30% of the time in an earlier analysis of under 700 of the donors. In vitro tests confirmed that three of the cytomegalovirus-associated TCR beta chains recognize cytomegalovirus antigens. Some IMGT-functional V segments, including TRBV6-2 and TRBV6-3, could not be distinguished by the 87-base-pair reads and were therefore excluded. Sequencing depth was assumed to be roughly uniform across donors in the presence/absence analyses, though that assumption may not hold. Only TCR beta chains were sequenced in this cohort, and the absence of alpha or paired-chain data limited detectable features. The earlier analysis of approximately 540 of the donors excluded over 15 rarely observed V segments, including chromosome 9 orphons, because counts were too low. A total of roughly 160 TCR beta chains were listed by the study as associated with cytomegalovirus. The classifier was reported to diagnose cytomegalovirus status with high specificity and sensitivity in both the original and validation cohorts. Correlated functional status among segregating V segments might reflect linkage disequilibrium, but an unknown experimental factor could not be ruled out. Most TCR sequences were observed very rarely across donors, whereas some public TCRs were present in many individuals. Compared with the roughly 720-donor mean, donors in an Asian-associated ancestry cluster had fewer N-insertions in productive TCRs, according to a later genetic analysis. Compared with equally common non-associated chains, HLA-associated TCR beta chains in a later analysis were more clonally expanded and had lower generation probabilities. According to the authors, the approach could potentially be generalized to other disease states and immunological phenotypes. Because HLA typing was missing for some donors at each locus, association tests included only the typed subset.

Sequences were obtained from PBMCs. The sequence joins TRBV30 to TRBJ2-7; the D region possibly corresponds to TRBD1 (5 bases align). The receptor was isolated from a woman aged 25 to 39 in good health and CMV-seronegative. At the DNA level, the sequence is TGTGCCTGGAGTAGCCGGGCAGGGTATTTTTCCGAGCAGTACTTC. This translates into CAWSSRAGYFSEQYF.